This T cell receptor (beta chain) was sequenced during a study of T cell responses to AZD1222 COVID-19 vaccine. Study-level results: The donor group comprised mostly white British people and more females; the analysis possibly underestimated clonal diversity. Targeting of unmutated variant regions was reportedly seen in nearly half of spike-specific TCRs. Vaccine-associated CD4 TCRs ranged over spike, dominating at 160-218 and 743-854.

The germline CDR1 and CDR2 sequences are MGHDK and SYGVNS. Trimming took off 10 bases at V and 1 base at J, with 23 bases between the two ends. The CDR3 totals 17 residues. Only in-frame clones appear in the TCRdb table, and some are missing; sequencing was by immunoSEQ multiplex PCR. The table lists roughly 150,000 clones, nearly 95% of them singletons. On this clone: Its antigen is not known.

The receptor was isolated from an adult in good health. The rearrangement uses TRBV25-1 and TRBJ2-1, with D perhaps TRBD1 or TRBD2 (5 bases each). Sequenced material: peripheral blood, taken on day 0 of AZD1222 vaccination. DNA for the CDR3: TGTGCCACGAGCCGATCAGGGACCGCCGGGTCCTACAATGAGCAGTTCTTC. Protein product: CATSRSGTAGSYNEQFF.